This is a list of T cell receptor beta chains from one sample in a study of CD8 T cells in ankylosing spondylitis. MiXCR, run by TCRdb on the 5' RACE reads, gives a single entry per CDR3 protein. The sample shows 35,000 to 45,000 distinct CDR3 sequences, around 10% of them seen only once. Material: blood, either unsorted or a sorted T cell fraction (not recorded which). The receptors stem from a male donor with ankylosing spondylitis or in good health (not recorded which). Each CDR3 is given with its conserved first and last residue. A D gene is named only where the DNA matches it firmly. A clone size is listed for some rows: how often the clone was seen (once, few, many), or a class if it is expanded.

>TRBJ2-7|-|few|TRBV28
CASSLQFYEQYF
TGTGCCAGCAGTCTACAATTTTACGAGCAGTACTTC
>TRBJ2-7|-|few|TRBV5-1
CASTLNAGPYEQYF
TGCGCCAGCACCCTGAATGCAGGACCCTACGAGCAGTACTTC
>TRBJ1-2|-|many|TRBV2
CASSYRVDYGYTF
TGTGCCAGCAGTTACAGGGTTGACTATGGCTACACCTTC
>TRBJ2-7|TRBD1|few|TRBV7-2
CASSFSPGQGDEQYF
TGTGCCAGCAGCTTCTCACCGGGACAGGGGGACGAGCAGTACTTC
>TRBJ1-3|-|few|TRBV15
CATSRDFRGPGNTIYF
TGTGCCACCAGCAGAGATTTCCGGGGGCCTGGAAACACCATATATTTT
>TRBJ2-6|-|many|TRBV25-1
CASSDPTPPGSGANVLTF
TGTGCCAGCAGTGATCCAACTCCACCCGGCTCTGGGGCCAACGTCCTGACTTTC
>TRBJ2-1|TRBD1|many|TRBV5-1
CASSLDRGLVNEQFF
TGCGCCAGCAGCTTGGACAGGGGGCTGGTTAATGAGCAGTTCTTC
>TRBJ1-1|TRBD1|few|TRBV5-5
CASSLAARDRMMNTEAFF
TGTGCCAGCAGCTTGGCAGCTAGGGACAGGATGATGAACACTGAAGCTTTCTTT
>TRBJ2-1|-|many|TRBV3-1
CASSQDPRMAYNEQFF
TGTGCCAGCAGCCAAGATCCGAGGATGGCCTACAATGAGCAGTTCTTC
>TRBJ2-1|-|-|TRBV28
CASRYRALSPNEQFF
TGTGCCAGCCGTTATCGGGCCCTCTCCCCAAATGAGCAGTTCTTC
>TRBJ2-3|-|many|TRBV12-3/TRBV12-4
CASSFGAGDPDTQYF
TGTGCCAGCAGTTTTGGGGCAGGGGACCCAGATACGCAGTATTTT
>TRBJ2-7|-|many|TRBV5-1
CASSLLDRAYEQYF
TGCGCCAGCAGCTTGTTAGACAGAGCCTACGAGCAGTACTTC
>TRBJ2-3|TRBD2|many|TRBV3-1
CASRHSGLVTDTQYF
TGTGCCAGCAGACACTCGGGACTAGTTACAGATACGCAGTATTTT
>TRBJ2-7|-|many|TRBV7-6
CASSLLAAENSYEQYF
TGTGCCAGCAGCTTACTGGCCGCTGAAAACTCCTACGAGCAGTACTTC
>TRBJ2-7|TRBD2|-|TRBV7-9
CASSASGGTYEQYF
TGTGCCAGCAGCGCAAGCGGGGGAACCTACGAGCAGTACTTC
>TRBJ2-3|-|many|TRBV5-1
CASSLVPGRTDTQYF
TGCGCCAGCAGCTTGGTGCCAGGGCGCACAGATACGCAGTATTTT
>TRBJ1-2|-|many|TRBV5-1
CASSQTGSNYGYTF
TGCGCCAGCAGTCAAACGGGTTCTAACTATGGCTACACCTTC
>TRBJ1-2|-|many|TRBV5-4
CASSLAPDVRSYGYTF
TGTGCCAGCAGCTTGGCCCCCGACGTTAGATCCTATGGCTACACCTTC
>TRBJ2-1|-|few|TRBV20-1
CSARRETYNEQFF
TGCAGTGCTAGACGCGAAACCTACAATGAGCAGTTCTTC
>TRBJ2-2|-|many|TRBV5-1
CASSETNGGFRELFF
TGCGCCAGCAGCGAAACAAACGGGGGCTTCAGGGAGCTGTTTTTT
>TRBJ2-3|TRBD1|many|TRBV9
CASSATGEKDTQYF
TGTGCCAGCAGCGCCACAGGGGAGAAAGATACGCAGTATTTT
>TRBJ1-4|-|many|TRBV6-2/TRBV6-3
CASSSAGGGIGEKLFF
TGTGCCAGCAGTTCCGCCGGCGGAGGGATTGGTGAAAAACTGTTTTTT
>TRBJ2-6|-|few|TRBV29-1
CSVDGRGGTGANVLTF
TGCAGCGTTGATGGCAGGGGAGGAACTGGGGCCAACGTCCTGACTTTC
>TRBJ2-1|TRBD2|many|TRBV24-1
CATSDSRLAGSYNEQFF
TGTGCCACCAGTGATTCCAGACTAGCGGGGTCCTACAATGAGCAGTTCTTC
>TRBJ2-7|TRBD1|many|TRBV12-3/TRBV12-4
CASTYQGVSYEQYF
TGTGCCAGCACCTACCAGGGGGTGTCCTACGAGCAGTACTTC
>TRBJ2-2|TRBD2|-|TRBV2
CAARRLAGVAGELFF
TGTGCCGCTAGACGACTAGCGGGGGTTGCCGGGGAGCTGTTTTTT
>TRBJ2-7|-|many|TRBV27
CASSLSGGTYEQYF
TGTGCCAGCAGTTTATCAGGCGGCACCTACGAGCAGTACTTC
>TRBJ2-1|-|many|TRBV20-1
CSATTPIISPYNEQFF
TGCAGTGCGACAACCCCTATAATTTCCCCATACAATGAGCAGTTCTTC
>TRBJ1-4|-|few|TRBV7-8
CASSPISPGVNEKLFF
TGTGCCAGCAGCCCGATATCCCCGGGGGTTAATGAAAAACTGTTTTTT
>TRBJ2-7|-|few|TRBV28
CASKTGTPGGEQYF
TGTGCCAGCAAAACCGGGACACCGGGAGGAGAGCAGTACTTC
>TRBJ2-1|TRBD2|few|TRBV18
CASSSLAGAFYNEQFF
TGTGCCAGCTCATCCTTAGCGGGAGCCTTTTACAATGAGCAGTTCTTC
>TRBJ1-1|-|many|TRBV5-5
CASSLAVGINTEAFF
TGTGCCAGCAGCTTGGCCGTGGGAATCAACACTGAAGCTTTCTTT
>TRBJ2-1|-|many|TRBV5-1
CASSRDIYNEQFF
TGCGCCAGCAGTAGGGACATCTACAATGAGCAGTTCTTC
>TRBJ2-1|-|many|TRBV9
CASSVAPARTNEQFF
TGTGCCAGCAGCGTAGCACCGGCCCGAACCAATGAGCAGTTCTTC
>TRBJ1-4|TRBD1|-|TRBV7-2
CASSLIIGTDEKLFF
TGTGCCAGCAGCTTGATCATCGGGACAGATGAAAAACTGTTTTTT
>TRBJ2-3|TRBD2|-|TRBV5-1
CASSLVLAESLDTQYF
TGCGCCAGCAGCTTGGTTCTAGCGGAGTCGTTGGATACGCAGTATTTT
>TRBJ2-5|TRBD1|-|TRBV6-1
CASSEVEGGLGETQYF
TGTGCCAGCAGTGAAGTGGAAGGGGGCCTGGGAGAGACCCAGTACTTC
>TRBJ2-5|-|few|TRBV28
CASSLQGRLGEETQYF
TGTGCCAGCAGTTTGCAGGGGAGATTAGGCGAGGAGACCCAGTACTTC
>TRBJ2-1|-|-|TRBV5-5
CASSLAARIAHEQFF
TGTGCCAGCAGCTTGGCAGCGAGGATTGCACATGAGCAGTTCTTC
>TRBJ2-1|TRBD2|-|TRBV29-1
CSVEDDTLTSVSYGEQFF
TGCAGCGTTGAAGACGATACCCTGACTAGCGTCTCGTACGGTGAGCAGTTCTTC
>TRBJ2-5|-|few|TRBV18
CASSPDPWTQYF
TGTGCCAGCTCACCGGACCCATGGACCCAGTACTTC
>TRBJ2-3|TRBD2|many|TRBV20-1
CSATLRGGRTDTQYF
TGCAGTGCGACTCTGCGGGGGGGCCGCACAGATACGCAGTATTTT
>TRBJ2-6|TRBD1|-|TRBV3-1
CASSQDAQGALGANVLTF
TGTGCCAGCAGCCAAGATGCGCAGGGGGCGCTGGGGGCCAACGTCCTGACTTTC
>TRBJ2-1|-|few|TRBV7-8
CASSLATGEYNEQFF
TGTGCCAGCAGCTTAGCGACAGGAGAATACAATGAGCAGTTCTTC
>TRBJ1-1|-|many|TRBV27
CASSLRRGTSEAFF
TGTGCCAGCAGTTTAAGGAGGGGAACATCTGAAGCTTTCTTT
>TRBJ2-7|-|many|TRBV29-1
CSVLRPTSSYEQYF
TGCAGCGTCCTGAGGCCTACAAGCTCCTACGAGCAGTACTTC
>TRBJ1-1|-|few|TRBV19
CASSLRPLGKSPEAFF
TGTGCCAGTAGTCTACGACCCTTGGGGAAGAGTCCTGAAGCTTTCTTT
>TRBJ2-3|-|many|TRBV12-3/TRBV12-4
CASSLGGLSTDTQYF
TGTGCCAGCAGTTTAGGGGGTCTAAGCACAGATACGCAGTATTTT
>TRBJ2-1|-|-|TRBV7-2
CASRSRESNGQFF
TGTGCCAGCCGTAGCAGGGAGAGCAATGGGCAGTTCTTC
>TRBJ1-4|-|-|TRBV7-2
CASSPQGANEKLFF
TGTGCCAGCAGCCCCCAGGGCGCTAATGAAAAACTGTTTTTT
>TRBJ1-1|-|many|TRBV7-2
CASSLGAYLEAFF
TGTGCCAGCAGCTTGGGGGCCTACCTTGAAGCTTTCTTT
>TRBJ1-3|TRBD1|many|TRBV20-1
CSARDRDRDSGNTIYF
TGCAGTGCTAGGGACCGGGACAGGGACTCTGGAAACACCATATATTTT
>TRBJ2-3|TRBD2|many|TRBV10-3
CAISLNSGETDTQYF
TGTGCCATCAGCCTGAACAGCGGGGAGACAGATACGCAGTATTTT
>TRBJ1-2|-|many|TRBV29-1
CSVRRGASNYGYTF
TGCAGCGTCCGTCGAGGGGCCTCTAACTATGGCTACACCTTC
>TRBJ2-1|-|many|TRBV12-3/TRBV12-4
CASTPGGEYNEQFF
TGTGCCAGCACCCCTGGAGGTGAATACAATGAGCAGTTCTTC
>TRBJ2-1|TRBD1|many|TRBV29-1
CSVDDRGPDDEQFF
TGCAGCGTTGACGACAGGGGGCCTGACGATGAGCAGTTCTTC
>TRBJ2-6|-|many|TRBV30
CALSSGANVLTF
TGTGCCTTGAGCTCTGGGGCCAACGTCCTGACTTTC